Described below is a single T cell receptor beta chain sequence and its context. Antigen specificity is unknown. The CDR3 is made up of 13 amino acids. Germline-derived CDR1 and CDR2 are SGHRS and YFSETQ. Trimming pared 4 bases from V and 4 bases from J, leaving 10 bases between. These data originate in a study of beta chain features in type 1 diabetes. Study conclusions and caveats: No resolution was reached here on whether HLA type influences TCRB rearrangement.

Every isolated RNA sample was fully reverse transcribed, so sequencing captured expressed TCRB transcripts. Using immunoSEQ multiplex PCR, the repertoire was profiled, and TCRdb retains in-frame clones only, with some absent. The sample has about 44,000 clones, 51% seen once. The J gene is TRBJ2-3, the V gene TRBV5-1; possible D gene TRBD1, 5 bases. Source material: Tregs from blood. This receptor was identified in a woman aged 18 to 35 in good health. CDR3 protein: CASSETVSDTQYF. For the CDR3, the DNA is TGCGCCAGCAGCGAGACAGTCTCAGATACGCAGTATTTT.